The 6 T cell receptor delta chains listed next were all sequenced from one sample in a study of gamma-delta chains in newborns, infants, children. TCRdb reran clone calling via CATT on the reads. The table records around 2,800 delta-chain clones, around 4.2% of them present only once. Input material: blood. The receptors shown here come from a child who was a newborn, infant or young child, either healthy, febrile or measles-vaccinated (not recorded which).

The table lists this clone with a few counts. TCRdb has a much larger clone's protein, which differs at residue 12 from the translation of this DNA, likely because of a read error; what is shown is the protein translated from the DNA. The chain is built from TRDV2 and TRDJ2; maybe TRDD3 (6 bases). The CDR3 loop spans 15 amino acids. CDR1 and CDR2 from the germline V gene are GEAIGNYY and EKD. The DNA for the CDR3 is TGTGCCTGTGACAGTTTGGGGGCCTTGACAGCAAAACTCTTCTTT. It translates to CACDSLGALTAKLFF.

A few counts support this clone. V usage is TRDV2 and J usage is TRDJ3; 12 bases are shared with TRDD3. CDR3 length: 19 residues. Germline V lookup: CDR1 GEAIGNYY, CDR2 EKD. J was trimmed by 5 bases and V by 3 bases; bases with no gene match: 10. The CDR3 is CACDVLGDTVTRDTRQMFF. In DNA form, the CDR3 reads TGTGCCTGTGACGTACTGGGGGATACAGTAACCCGGGACACCCGACAGATGTTTTTC.

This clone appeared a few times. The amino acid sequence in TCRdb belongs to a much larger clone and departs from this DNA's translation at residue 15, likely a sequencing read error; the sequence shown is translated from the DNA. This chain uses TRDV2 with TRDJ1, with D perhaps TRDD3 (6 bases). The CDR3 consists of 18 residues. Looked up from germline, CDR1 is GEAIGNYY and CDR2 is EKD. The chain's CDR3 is CACDALENGWGLTDELIF. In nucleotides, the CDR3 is TGTGCCTGTGACGCCCTAGAGAACGGCTGGGGCCTCACCGATGAACTCATCTTT.

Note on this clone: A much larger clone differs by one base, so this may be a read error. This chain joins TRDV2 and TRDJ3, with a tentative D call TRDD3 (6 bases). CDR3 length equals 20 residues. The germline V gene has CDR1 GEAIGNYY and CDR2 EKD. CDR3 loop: CARDAAGVTRLSWDTRQMFF. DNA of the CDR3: TGTGCCCGTGACGCCGCTGGGGTGACTCGGCTCTCCTGGGACACCCGACAGATGTTTTTC.

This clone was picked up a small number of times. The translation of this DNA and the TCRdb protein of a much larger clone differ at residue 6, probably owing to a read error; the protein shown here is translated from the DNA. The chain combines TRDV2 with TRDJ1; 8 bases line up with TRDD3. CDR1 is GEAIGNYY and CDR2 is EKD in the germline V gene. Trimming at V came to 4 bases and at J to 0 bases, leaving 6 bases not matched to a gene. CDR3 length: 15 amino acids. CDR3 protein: CACDGPGDNTDKLIF. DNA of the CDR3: TGTGCCTGTGATGGACCGGGGGATAACACCGATAAACTCATCTTT.

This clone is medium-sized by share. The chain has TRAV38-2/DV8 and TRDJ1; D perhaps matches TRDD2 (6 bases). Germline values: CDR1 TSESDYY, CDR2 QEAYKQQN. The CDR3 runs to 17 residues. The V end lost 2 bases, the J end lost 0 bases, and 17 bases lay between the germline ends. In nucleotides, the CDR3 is TGTGCTTATAGGAGTCCCTTCCGTCCCAGGTACACCGATAAACTCATCTTT. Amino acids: CAYRSPFRPRYTDKLIF.